This entry lists 28 T cell receptor beta chains sequenced from one sample in a study of Ad26.COV2.S vaccination and SARS-CoV-2 variants. Assay used: immunoSEQ multiplex PCR; TCRdb lists only in-frame clones, some missing. The table lists about 330,000 clones, about 90% of them singletons. Treatment meaning: over 15 received Ad26.COV2.S at low or high dose, single or two shots; roughly 5 received placebo; per-sample allocation not given. Samples analyzed were those drawn on day 63 after the first vaccine or placebo injection. The sample consisted of peripheral blood, taken in a trial of Ad26.COV2.S vaccine versus placebo. The receptors here all came from a person between 18 and 59 years old who received the Ad26.COV2.S COVID-19 vaccine or a placebo.

The rearrangement links TRBV4-3 to TRBJ1-2, with D unclear. The CDR3 sequence is 20 residues long. V gave up 4 bases and J gave up 4 bases, with 31 bases separating them. The germline gives CDR1 LGHNA, CDR2 YSLEER. CDR3 bases: TGCGCCAGCAGCCCCCCCCGTCCCCAGATGGCACTCAACCCTTTCTATGGCTACACCTTC. Translated, it gives CASSPPRPQMALNPFYGYTF.

The genes are TRBV5-1 and TRBJ2-1, with a possible D match to TRBD2 (5 bases). The germline gives CDR1 SGHRS, CDR2 YFSETQ. The CDR3 spans 14 residues. Between the trimmed V and J ends, which lost 9 bases and 3 bases, there was a span of 16 bases. In DNA form, the CDR3 reads TGCGCCACCAATATTGGACTCAGCTACAATGAGCAGTTCTTC. As protein: CATNIGLSYNEQFF.

This chain uses TRBV12-3 or TRBV12-4 with TRBJ1-1, with D perhaps matching TRBD1 (6 bases). The V gene lost 2 bases and the J gene lost 4 bases, with 8 bases spanning the gap. There are 13 residues in the CDR3. Here the CDR3 reads CASSLRGGTEAFF. CDR3 in DNA: TGTGCCAGCAGTTTACGAGGGGGCACTGAAGCTTTCTTT.

The J gene is TRBJ2-7, the V gene TRBV5-1; 8 bases agree with TRBD1. The germline V gene encodes CDR1 SGHRS and CDR2 YFSETQ. The CDR3 loop spans 15 amino acids. With V trimmed by 4 bases and J by 3 bases, 9 bases remained unmatched. The CDR3 nucleotides read TGCGCCAGCAGCCGGACAGGGTTTGGAAGCTACGAGCAGTACTTC. Encoded protein: CASSRTGFGSYEQYF.

This sequence joins TRBV30 and TRBJ1-1, with 7 bases identical to TRBD1. This CDR3 spans 11 amino acids. After removal of 3 bases from V and 7 bases from J, the junction contained 2 bases not matched to a gene. Germline assignment: CDR1 GTSNPN and CDR2 SVGIG (reference sequence). DNA for the CDR3: TGTGCCTGGAGCTACAGGGGTGAAGCTTTCTTT. Amino acids: CAWSYRGEAFF.

This clone was seen only once. The rearrangement joins TRBV9 to TRBJ2-3, with D perhaps TRBD1 (5 bases). CDR1 is SGDLS, CDR2 YYNGEE, per germline. The CDR3 runs 14 residues. Trimming removed 3 bases at V and 0 bases at J, with 8 bases between. This CDR3 reads CASSAQGSTDTQYF. The CDR3, as DNA: TGTGCCAGCAGCGCCCAGGGAAGCACAGATACGCAGTATTTT.

This chain joins TRBV19 and TRBJ1-2; no reliable D call. This CDR3 has 15 amino acids. Germline loops: CDR1 LNHDA, CDR2 SQIVND (reference sequence). V lost 6 bases and J 4 bases, leaving 18 bases between the germline ends. The CDR3 sequence: CASSAPAPVGYGYTF. DNA for the CDR3: TGTGCCAGTAGCGCACCAGCTCCAGTGGGCTATGGCTACACCTTC.

This chain uses TRBV4-3 with TRBJ2-7; D is uncertain. The V end lost 1 base, the J end lost 0 bases, and 10 bases lay between the germline ends. Germline assignment: CDR1 LGHNA and CDR2 YSLEER. The CDR3 totals 15 residues. The CDR3 DNA reads TGCGCCAGCAGCCAAGGACCCCTACCCTCCTACGAGCAGTACTTC. This gives the protein CASSQGPLPSYEQYF.

This clone was seen only once. The chain carries TRBV2 and TRBJ2-1; 11 bases match TRBD2. The germline V gene encodes CDR1 SNHLY and CDR2 FYNNEI. The CDR3 is 15 residues long. Trimming at V came to 4 bases and at J to 2 bases, leaving 1 base not matched to a gene. CDR3 loop: CASSALAGAYNEQFF. The CDR3 DNA follows: TGTGCCAGCAGTGCACTAGCGGGGGCCTACAATGAGCAGTTCTTC. Variable domain in full (rest from reference TRBV2 and TRBJ2-1): EPEVTQTPSHQVTQMGQEVILRCVPISNHLYFYWYRQILGQKVEFLVSFYNNEISEKSEIFDDQFSVERPDGSNFTLKIRSTKLEDSAMYFCASSALAGAYNEQFFGPGTRLTVL.

The CDR3 loop reads CATDYTGGVGYGYTF. CDR3 nucleotide sequence: TGTGCCACAGATTACACAGGGGGAGTTGGCTATGGCTACACCTTC. The chain carries TRBV2 and TRBJ1-2; 8 nucleotides line up with TRBD1. CDR3 length: 15 amino acids. The junction had 14 bases not matched to a gene; V was cut back by 10 bases and J by 4 bases. Per germline, CDR1 SNHLY and CDR2 FYNNEI.

The chain carries TRBV28 and TRBJ1-3; weak D call: TRBD1 (5 bases). V lost 3 bases and J 6 bases, leaving 9 bases between the germline ends. Germline assignment: CDR1 MDHEN and CDR2 SYDVKM. The CDR3 is 13 residues long. The CDR3 loop is CASSLGRLNTIYF. CDR3 DNA sequence: TGTGCCAGCAGTTTGGGACGGCTAAACACCATATATTTT.

Remarks on this clone: Other nucleotide sequences from this sample produce the same CDR3. The V gene is TRBV4-3, the J gene TRBJ1-1, with unresolved D. The CDR3 contains 13 residues. CDR1 is LGHNA, CDR2 YSLEER, per germline. With 0 bases removed from V and 0 bases from J, the gap between germline ends came to 2 bases. DNA for the CDR3: TGCGCCAGCAGCCAAGAATTGAACACTGAAGCTTTCTTT. The encoded protein is CASSQELNTEAFF.

The CDR3 DNA reads TGTGCCAGCAGTTCTTGGGGGACAGACTATGGCTACACCTTC. Translating it yields CASSSWGTDYGYTF. This sequence joins TRBV27 and TRBJ1-2; 7 bases agree with TRBD1. CDR1 is MNHEY and CDR2 is SMNVEV in the germline V gene (reference sequence). After removal of 4 bases from V and 3 bases from J, the junction contained 5 bases not matched to a gene. This CDR3 region has 14 residues.

The chain combines TRBV28 with TRBJ2-7, with D possibly matching TRBD2 (6 bases). The V gene's germline CDR1 is MDHEN and CDR2 SYDVKM. The CDR3 runs to 14 residues. V shed 1 base and J shed 4 bases, with 11 bases lying between them. The CDR3 sequence is CASSLSWAGYEQYV. CDR3 nucleotide sequence: TGTGCCAGCAGTTTATCTTGGGCGGGGTACGAGCAGTACGTC.

J is TRBJ1-5 and V is TRBV29-1; D gene uncertain. This CDR3 is built from 15 residues. V lost 4 bases and J 0 bases, leaving 13 bases between the germline ends. Per the germline V gene, CDR1 is SQVTM and CDR2 is ANQGSEA. The CDR3: CSVASDEYSNQPQHF. CDR3 nucleotides: TGCAGCGTTGCCTCAGACGAGTATAGCAATCAGCCCCAGCATTTT.

The chain couples TRBV27 to TRBJ2-7; the D gene is possibly TRBD2 (5 bases). This CDR3 is built from 16 residues. Germline-derived CDR1 and CDR2 are MNHEY and SMNVEV (reference sequence). V lost 0 bases to trimming and J lost 0 bases, with 12 bases between them. The CDR3 region is CASSLSLPGSSYEQYF. DNA of the CDR3: TGTGCCAGCAGTTTATCGCTACCGGGGAGCTCCTACGAGCAGTACTTC.

The count of this clone is one. The CDR3: CASSLDSGGNQPQHF. The CDR3 DNA follows: TGCGCCAGCAGCCTAGACAGTGGGGGCAATCAGCCCCAGCATTTT. This chain connects TRBV4-1 to TRBJ1-5; perhaps TRBD1 as D (5 bases). The V end lost 4 bases, the J end lost 2 bases, and 12 bases lay between the germline ends. CDR3 size: 15 residues. Germline V gives CDR1 MGHRA, CDR2 YSYEKL.

This chain uses TRBV6-6 with TRBJ2-6; D is undetermined. The germline gives CDR1 MNHNY, CDR2 SVGAGI (reference sequence). The CDR3 loop spans 16 amino acids. Trimming took off 7 bases at V and 0 bases at J, with 13 bases between the two ends. The CDR3 bases are TGTGCCAGCACTATCCATCCCGGCTCTGGGGCCAACGTCCTGACTTTC. Its protein product is CASTIHPGSGANVLTF.

The V and J genes are TRBV29-1 and TRBJ1-2; unclear D gene. V was trimmed by 8 bases and J by 3 bases, leaving 16 bases between them. The CDR3 runs 13 residues. Germline V lookup: CDR1 SQVTM, CDR2 ANQGSEA. The CDR3 DNA follows: TGCAGCATTCTGCAGGTAGACTACTATGGCTACACCTTC. Protein: CSILQVDYYGYTF.

The CDR3 is CASSLGGAGTYGYTF. The DNA of the CDR3 is TGTGCCAGCAGCTTGGGGGGGGCCGGTACCTATGGCTACACCTTC. This sequence joins TRBV5-4 and TRBJ1-2; D may be TRBD1 (6 bases). Per the germline V gene, CDR1 is SGHNT and CDR2 is YYREEE (reference sequence). Trimming stripped 0 bases from V and 4 bases from J, with 13 bases between. This CDR3 comprises 15 residues. Supplemented by reference TRBV5-4 and TRBJ1-2, the full variable domain reads ETGVTQSPTHLIKTRGQQVTLRCSSQSGHNTVSWYQQALGQGPQFIFQYYREEENGRGNFPPRFSGLQFPNYSSELNVNALELDDSALYLCASSLGGAGTYGYTFGSGTRLTVV.

The chain recombines TRBV7-2 with TRBJ1-2; possibly TRBD1 for D (5 bases). The CDR3 totals 15 residues. V lost 0 bases and J 8 bases, leaving 16 bases between the germline ends. Germline CDR1 and CDR2: SGHTA and FQGNSA. CDR3: CASSLAIVVGDGYTF. CDR3 coding DNA: TGTGCCAGCAGCTTAGCGATAGTTGTGGGGGACGGCTACACCTTC.

As to this clone: This CDR3 is also generated by other DNA sequences in the sample. The V gene is TRBV12-5, the J gene TRBJ1-5; D gene ambiguous. This CDR3 is built from 11 residues. CDR1 is LGHNT and CDR2 is FRNRAP in the germline V gene. Trimming removed 6 bases at V and 4 bases at J, with 4 bases between. CDR3 coding DNA: TGTGCTAGTGGGCCTAATCAGCCCCAGCATTTT. Translating it yields CASGPNQPQHF.

CDR3 sequence: CASSQEGQGFAEAFF. In nucleotides, the CDR3 is TGCGCCAGCAGCCAAGAGGGACAGGGGTTCGCTGAAGCTTTCTTT. The rearrangement uses TRBV4-1 and TRBJ1-1; the match to TRBD1 covers 10 bases. CDR1 and CDR2 (germline): MGHRA, YSYEKL. V gave up 0 bases and J gave up 6 bases; unmatched junction bases: 4. The CDR3 spans 15 residues.

This clone was detected a few times. The chain employs TRBV7-8 and TRBJ1-5; TRBD1 agrees at 8 bases. Germline loops: CDR1 SGHVS, CDR2 FQNEAQ. V shed 0 bases, J shed 4 bases, and the junction held 5 bases outside the gene matches. This CDR3 has 16 residues. The CDR3 DNA sequence: TGTGCCAGCAGCTTAGCGATGGGACAGGTTAATCAGCCCCAGCATTTT. Protein: CASSLAMGQVNQPQHF.

This rearrangement joins TRBV11-3 to TRBJ2-1, with 8 bases matching TRBD2. This CDR3 comprises 17 residues. The germline V gene has CDR1 SGHNT and CDR2 YENEEA. V shed 1 base, J shed 1 base, and the junction held 6 bases outside the gene matches. The CDR3 sequence: CASSLGDGGASYNEQFF. The DNA for the CDR3 is TGTGCCAGCAGCTTAGGTGACGGGGGGGCATCCTACAATGAGCAGTTCTTC.

The V and J genes are TRBV19 and TRBJ2-7; tentative D call: TRBD2 (5 bases). V lost 4 bases, J lost 5 bases, and 12 bases lay in between. The length of the CDR3 is 13 residues. The germline V gene encodes CDR1 LNHDA and CDR2 SQIVND (reference sequence). The CDR3 region is CASSTSYGNEQYF. The CDR3 region has the DNA TGTGCCAGTAGTACCTCTTACGGGAACGAGCAGTACTTC.

In nucleotides, the CDR3 is TGTGCCAGCAGTTCCGACGTGGGCGAGCAGTACGTC. Translation: CASSSDVGEQYV. The chain uses TRBV6-5 and TRBJ2-7; no definite D call. The CDR3 is 12 amino acids. Trimming cost V 4 bases and J 6 bases, with 10 bases left between them. Germline loops: CDR1 MNHEY, CDR2 SVGAGI.

The chain combines TRBV11-3 with TRBJ2-1; D gene uncertain. V lost 5 bases and J 4 bases, leaving 6 bases between the germline ends. This CDR3 region has 12 residues. The V gene's germline CDR1 is SGHNT and CDR2 YENEEA. In nucleotides, the CDR3 is TGTGCCAGCAGCCGCTCATACAATGAGCAGTTCTTC. Encoded protein: CASSRSYNEQFF.